This record concerns one T cell receptor delta chain sequence. The antigen this receptor binds is unknown. This DNA's translation and the protein TCRdb lists, from a much larger clone, do not match at residue 6, likely due to a read error; the protein shown is translated from the DNA. For bulk TCR repertoire analysis, Vgamma9/Vdelta2+ and Vdelta2-negative gammadelta T cell populations were isolated by flow sorting from peripheral blood mononuclear cells. V sheds 1 base and J sheds 6 bases, leaving 21 bases between their ends. The CDR3 covers 17 residues, taking in both the cysteine and the phenylalanine. CDR3 DNA is the only sequence kept; it has 51 bases, read in frame from the first base. For CDR1 and CDR2, the germline V gene lists TSWWSYY and QGS. The data originate from a study of γδ T cells in repeated Plasmodium falciparum infection (dated by TCRdb to the early 2020s). For the wider study: The natural-infection arm enrolled Malian children exposed to intense seasonal malaria transmission, compared against age and gender matched Australian children. Four controlled human malaria infections were administered to five malaria-naive U.S. adults over approximately 580 days by bites from P. falciparum NF54-infected Anopheles stephensi mosquitoes. Samples from controlled-infection subjects were taken at baseline, right before selected infections, and 21 days after each infection. Malian gammadelta TCR repertoires were analysed cross-sectionally during no-transmission periods and were analysed longitudinally across acute febrile malaria episodes. The study looked at how repeated Plasmodium falciparum infection shapes the human gammadelta T cell repertoire, using both natural infection in Mali and controlled human malaria infection. General findings and caveats noted by the study authors: Generalizability was limited because the Malian cohort came from a small rural village made up predominantly of one ethnic group. Repeated controlled infections appeared to drive waves of new clonotype selection in Vdelta2-negative, largely Vdelta1+, gammadelta TCR repertoires. Analysis of inter-individual variability in gammadelta T cell responses was limited by the small size of the controlled-infection cohort. Compared with the repertoires of Australian children, the Vdelta2-negative gammadelta TCR repertoires of Malian children appeared more clonally expanded, less diverse and less shared. A highly stable polyclonal repertoire over time and infection, with many inter-individual overlapping TCRgamma sequences, was shown by Vgamma9/Vdelta2+ TCR repertoires.

Library construction relied on multiplex PCR. Sequenced using an Illumina MiSeq. From each sorted gammadelta T cell sample, both TCR gamma (TRG) and TCR delta (TRD) chains were sequenced. From the authors' description of their analysis: The repertoire analyses used clonotype tree plots, the accumulated frequency of the top 20 clonotypes, and diversity index (DI) and D75 metrics. TCRdb reprocessed the public data with the CATT caller; entries with the same nucleotide sequence were combined afterwards. The V and J calls follow TCRdb's processing rather than the paper's. The sample profile shows some 100,000 delta-chain clones; roughly 1.4% of them were found once. 7% to 9.5% of the sample belongs to the ten largest clones.

The TCR sequence derives from a pool of human donors (malaria-infected and uninfected, not separated). This chain is built from TRDV1 and TRDJ1, with TRDD2 as a weak D call on 5 bases. TCRdb supplies no J gene; here it was assigned by aligning the nucleotide sequence to germline. The sequenced sample was gamma-delta T cells from blood. The CDR3 is CALGEPVRLLPLHKLIF. The nucleotide sequence reads as follows: TGTGCTCTTGGGGAACCAGTCCGGCTTTTACCCCTTCATAAACTCATCTTT.